Shown below are 6 T cell receptor beta chains from a single sample sequenced in a study of T cells in tuberculosis. The repertoire was sequenced with immunoSEQ multiplex PCR; TCRdb's copy has only in-frame clones and lacks some. The data show roughly 61,000 clones, roughly 88% seen once. Cells were sorted from thawed PBMC rested overnight and stained with GMM-loaded CD1B tetramer, viability dye and anti-CD3. The CD1B tetramers carried C32 glucose monomycolate purified from Rhodococcus equi. Material: CD1b-GMM tetramer-negative cells sorted from PBMCs. These receptors were collected from an adult woman with latent tuberculosis.

The chain is built from TRBV5-4 and TRBJ2-7; TRBD2 is a possible D gene (7 bases). From germline, CDR1 is SGHNT and CDR2 YYREEE (reference sequence). V was pared by 4 bases and J by 1 base, with 15 bases between. This CDR3 is built from 15 residues. CDR3 sequence: CASSKGGEISYEQYF. The CDR3 bases are TGTGCCAGCAGCAAAGGGGGGGAGATTTCCTACGAGCAGTACTTC. Complete variable domain (other parts from reference TRBV5-4 and TRBJ2-7): ETGVTQSPTHLIKTRGQQVTLRCSSQSGHNTVSWYQQALGQGPQFIFQYYREEENGRGNFPPRFSGLQFPNYSSELNVNALELDDSALYLCASSKGGEISYEQYFGPGTRLTVT.

Only one count was recorded for this clone. The rearrangement joins TRBV5-1 to TRBJ1-1; D is unresolved. Trimming removed 4 bases at V and 0 bases at J, with 7 bases between. The CDR3 contains 13 residues. The germline V gene encodes CDR1 SGHRS and CDR2 YFSETQ. The CDR3 bases are TGCGCCAGCAGCCCCCTGTTGAACACTGAAGCTTTCTTT. Its protein is CASSPLLNTEAFF.

The chain joins TRBV5-1 to TRBJ2-2; 13 nucleotides line up with TRBD2. Germline CDR1 SGHRS, CDR2 YFSETQ. CDR3 length: 16 amino acids. V lost 3 bases to trimming and J lost 6 bases; unmatched junction nucleotides: 5. DNA for the CDR3: TGCGCCAGCAGCTCCCGACTAGCGGGAGGAGCCGGGGAGCTGTTTTTT. Protein sequence: CASSSRLAGGAGELFF.

J is TRBJ2-5 and V is TRBV5-4; 10 nucleotides align to TRBD2. CDR3 size: 15 residues. The junction had 8 bases not matched to a gene; V was cut back by 4 bases and J by 5 bases. The germline V gene has CDR1 SGHNT and CDR2 YYREEE (reference sequence). This CDR3 is CASSIKRGGIETQYF. The CDR3 bases are TGTGCCAGCAGCATCAAGCGGGGGGGCATTGAGACCCAGTACTTC.

This clone appeared a single time. This sequence joins TRBV5-1 and TRBJ2-7; TRBD2 agrees at 7 bases. Germline CDR1 reads SGHRS; CDR2 reads YFSETQ. V lost 6 bases and J lost 0; bases outside the gene matches: 9. CDR3 length: 15 amino acids. The CDR3 sequence: CASKRDQRLSYEQYF. CDR3 DNA: TGCGCCAGCAAGCGGGATCAGCGACTCTCCTACGAGCAGTACTTC.

The chain links TRBV5-1 to TRBJ2-7; 7 positions match TRBD2. Germline V gene lookup returns CDR1 SGHRS and CDR2 YFSETQ. Trimming took 5 bases from V and 2 from J; bases not matched to a gene: 7. This CDR3 comprises 14 residues. In DNA form, the CDR3 reads TGCGCCAGCAGGAGTATCGGGGGGACCTACGAGCAGTACTTC. Encoded protein: CASRSIGGTYEQYF.